The rows below give T cell receptor beta chains drawn from one sample of a study of shared clonotypes between healthy human individuals. This table comes from immunoSEQ multiplex PCR, and its TCRdb copy is limited to in-frame clones, with some not included. The table includes over a million clones, 70% to 80% detected once. The sequenced sample was memory CD4+ T cells from PBMCs. The source is a man aged 18 to 30 in good health. Some clones in this sample may be carry-over from other donors' samples. The conserved cysteine and the conserved F or W are not part of the CDR3 here. A D gene is named only where the DNA matches it firmly.

cdr3_aa | j_call | v_call | d_call
ASGAGSLNTEAF | TRBJ1-1 | TRBV7-9 | NA
ASERQGGGNTIY | TRBJ1-3 | TRBV6-1 | TRBD1
ASRTPDRGSYT | TRBJ1-2 | TRBV28 | TRBD1
ASSLVRQGWRETQY | TRBJ2-5 | TRBV5-6 | TRBD1
ASSFAPGGGNQPQH | TRBJ1-5 | TRBV5-6 | NA
ASKSETYDGYT | TRBJ1-2 | TRBV2 | NA
ASSSRLERVDEQY | TRBJ2-7 | TRBV7-9 | NA
ASSYSSLNTEAF | TRBJ1-1 | TRBV6-6 | NA
ATGGQGNKGTEAF | TRBJ1-1 | TRBV6-5 | NA
ASSLQRGTGELF | TRBJ2-2 | TRBV27 | NA
ASSPGTGVAEAF | TRBJ1-1 | TRBV5-1 | TRBD1
ASSFTDSYGYT | TRBJ1-2 | TRBV7-8 | NA
SVVGFREQY | TRBJ2-7 | TRBV29-1 | NA
ASSPPISSVRLEQY | TRBJ2-7 | TRBV18 | NA
ASSPLAGGPKETQY | TRBJ2-5 | TRBV7-8 | TRBD2
ASSHLRRDRGHEKLF | TRBJ1-4 | TRBV14 | TRBD1
ASSITVEKLF | TRBJ1-4 | TRBV28 | NA
ASSPNDKNEQF | TRBJ2-1 | TRBV4-3 | NA
ASSYGTGGETQY | TRBJ2-5 | TRBV7-9 | TRBD1
AWTRQLNTEAF | TRBJ1-1 | TRBV30 | NA
ASSISGSPGEQY | TRBJ2-7 | TRBV19 | TRBD2
ASSTFGAGNTEAF | TRBJ1-1 | TRBV5-1 | NA
ATGRDRAGTGELF | TRBJ2-2 | TRBV6-1 | TRBD1
ASKPGGTETQY | TRBJ2-5 | TRBV6-5 | TRBD2
ATSREAGSTIY | TRBJ1-3 | TRBV15 | NA
SVGTGYTGELF | TRBJ2-2 | TRBV29-1 | TRBD1
ASGSGSAGGELF | TRBJ2-2 | TRBV12-5 | NA
ASSPPPGSETQY | TRBJ2-5 | TRBV18 | NA
ASSPSLWVGEQY | TRBJ2-7 | TRBV7-3 | NA
ASSTGRSGELF | TRBJ2-2 | TRBV7-3 | NA
ASSGQGANTGELF | TRBJ2-2 | TRBV18 | TRBD1
ATSRDHREERIQY | TRBJ2-4 | TRBV15 | TRBD2
ASSLSRGWYYGYT | TRBJ1-2 | TRBV27 | NA
ASRRRAEQETQY | TRBJ2-5 | TRBV5-6 | NA
ASSSMRTGSRLTEAF | TRBJ1-1 | TRBV28 | TRBD1
ASSPGWEEQF | TRBJ2-1 | TRBV18 | NA
ASSEGQRLSGNTIY | TRBJ1-3 | TRBV5-6 | TRBD1
ASSYLSGGYNEQF | TRBJ2-1 | TRBV6-5 | TRBD2
ASSQPRGNIQY | TRBJ2-4 | TRBV4-1 | NA